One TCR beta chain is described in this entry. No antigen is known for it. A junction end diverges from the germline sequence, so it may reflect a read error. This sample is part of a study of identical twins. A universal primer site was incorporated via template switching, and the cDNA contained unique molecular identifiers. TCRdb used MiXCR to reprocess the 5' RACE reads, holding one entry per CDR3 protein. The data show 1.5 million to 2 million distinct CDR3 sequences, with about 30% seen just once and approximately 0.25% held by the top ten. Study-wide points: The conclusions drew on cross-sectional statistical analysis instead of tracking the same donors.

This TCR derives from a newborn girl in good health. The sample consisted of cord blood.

CDR3 sequence: CASREGQGAEAFF. The CDR3 DNA sequence: TGTGCCAGCAGGGAAGGACAGGGCGCTGAAGCTTTCTTT. The chain uses TRBV6-1 and TRBJ1-1, with TRBD1 matching over 8 bases. This CDR3 contains 13 residues. CDR1 MNHNS and CDR2 SASEGT come from the germline V gene.